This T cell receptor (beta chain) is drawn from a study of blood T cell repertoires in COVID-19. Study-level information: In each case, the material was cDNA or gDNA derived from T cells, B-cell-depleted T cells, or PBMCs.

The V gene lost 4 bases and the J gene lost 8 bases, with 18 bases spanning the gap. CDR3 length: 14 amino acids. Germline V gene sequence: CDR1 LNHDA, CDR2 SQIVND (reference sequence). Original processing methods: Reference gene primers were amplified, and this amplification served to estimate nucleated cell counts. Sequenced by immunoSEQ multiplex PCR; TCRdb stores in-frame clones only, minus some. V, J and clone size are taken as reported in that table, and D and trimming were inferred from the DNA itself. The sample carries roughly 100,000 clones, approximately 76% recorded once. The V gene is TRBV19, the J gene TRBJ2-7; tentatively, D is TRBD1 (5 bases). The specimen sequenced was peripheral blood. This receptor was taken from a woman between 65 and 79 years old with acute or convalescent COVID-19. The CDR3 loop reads CASSSLGQVFQQYF. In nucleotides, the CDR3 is TGTGCCAGTAGTAGTTTGGGGCAGGTTTTCCAGCAGTACTTC.